This T cell receptor (beta chain) came from a study of vaccination effects on CD4 cells after COVID-19. The method was immunoSEQ multiplex PCR; TCRdb's version includes in-frame clones alone and lacks a portion of them. The profile covers about 40,000 clones, with 73% appearing a single time and less than 40% taken by the ten largest. CDR1 LGHNA and CDR2 YNFKEQ come from the germline V gene. With 7 bases clipped from V and 4 bases from J, the junction kept 10 bases outside the gene matches. There are 15 residues in the CDR3. Pools of viral peptides were used by the ViraFEST assay to expand antigen-specific CD4+ T cells ahead of sequencing. Culture lasted about 10 days before CD4+ T cell isolation. SARS-CoV-2 infection was confirmed by PCR in the person between March and December 2020. As for this clone: Its antigen is currently unknown.

The rearrangement uses TRBV4-2 and TRBJ2-3; 8 nucleotides line up with TRBD2. The receptor comes from a human donor who had a prior SARS-CoV-2 infection. Material: CD4+ T cells from PBMCs cultured with a peptide pool, obtained before COVID-19 vaccination. The CDR3 bases are TGTGCCAGCACCGACAGCGGGAGTTTTGCAGATACGCAGTATTTT. Translating it yields CASTDSGSFADTQYF.